This T cell receptor (beta chain) was observed in a study of CD8 T cells in Susac syndrome. General study results and limits: Individuals included in the TCR sequencing and HLA analysis were acknowledged by the study to be relatively few in number.

The T cells that were sequenced for TCR beta were CD8+ and CD4+ cells from blood. With regard to this clonotype: The antigen remains undetermined.

The authors reverse transcribed roughly 0.5 to 1 ug RNA with random hexamers. TCRdb re-derived calls from the immunoSEQ multiplex PCR reads in MiXCR, one entry per CDR3 protein. The data show roughly 200,000 distinct CDR3 sequences, approximately 94% seen once. CDR3 length equals 14 residues. V was pared by 1 base and J by 0 bases, with 7 bases between. Germline CDR1 KGHSH, CDR2 LQKENI. This receptor was taken from a human donor with multiple sclerosis. The genes are TRBV18 and TRBJ2-7, with TRBD1 as a possible D gene (5 bases). Sequenced: CD4+ T cells from PBMCs. Here the CDR3 DNA reads TGTGCCAGCTCACCACTAAGGGGCTCCTACGAGCAGTACTTC. The encoded protein is CASSPLRGSYEQYF.